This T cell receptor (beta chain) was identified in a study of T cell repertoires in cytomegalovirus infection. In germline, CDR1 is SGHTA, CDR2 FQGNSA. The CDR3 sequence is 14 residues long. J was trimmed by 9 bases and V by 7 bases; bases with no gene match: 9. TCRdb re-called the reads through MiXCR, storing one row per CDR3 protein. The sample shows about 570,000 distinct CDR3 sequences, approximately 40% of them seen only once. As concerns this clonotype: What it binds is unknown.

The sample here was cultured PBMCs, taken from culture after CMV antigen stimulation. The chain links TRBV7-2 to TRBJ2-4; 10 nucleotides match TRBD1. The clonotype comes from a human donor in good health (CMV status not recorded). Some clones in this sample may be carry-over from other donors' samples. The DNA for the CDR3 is TGTGCCAGCACCGTCGGACAGGGGGTGATCATTCAGTACTTC. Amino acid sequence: CASTVGQGVIIQYF.